This paragraph covers one TCR beta chain sequence. Its antigen is unknown. No base qualities exist here, and no much larger clone lies one base off it. This sample was taken from a study of blood T cell repertoires in COVID-19 (dated by TCRdb to 2018 to 2020). Broadly, across the study: The collaborator samples originated in the United States, Italy and Spain and spanned the acute and convalescent phases of COVID-19. The material from the prospective study consisted of cDNA or gDNA derived from T cells, B-cell-depleted T cells, or PBMCs. A freely available public database, intended as a resource for researchers studying the immune response to SARS-CoV-2, is where the repertoires were released. A de-identified subject ID, COVID-19 status, age in years and sex were almost always included in the sample metadata. Where available, HLA class I and class II types were obtained from metadata supplied by the sample provider rather than from assay-based typing. The dataset comprised deeply sampled blood TCRbeta repertoires from subjects exposed to, actively infected with, or recovered from COVID-19. The samples were drawn from two sources: the first 160 participants of the ongoing ImmuneRACE study, and 1,254 subjects contributed by 6 global collaborators. General conclusions and limits of the study: Clinical and demographic metadata were provided uncurated, with the amount varying by source and participant.

The CDR3 sequence holds 18 residues, the cysteine and phenylalanine included. The entry retains the CDR3 DNA only, 54 bases that are in frame from base 1. Via the germline V gene, CDR1 is MNHEY and CDR2 SVGEGT. Trimming leaves V shorter by 0 bases and J shorter by 2 bases, with the junction holding 9 bases beyond the gene matches. The collaborating institutions used their own protocols to collect whole blood in K2EDTA tubes. For TCRbeta analysis, collaborators shipped samples in one of three forms: frozen whole blood, isolated PBMCs, or DNA extracted from either of those sample types. TCRbeta CDR3 regions were amplified from genomic DNA using the immunoSEQ Assay, a bias-controlled multiplex PCR. In the source study's methods: The number of nucleated cells in each sample was estimated by amplification of reference gene primers within the assay. Sequence reads were collapsed and filtered to measure the absolute abundance of every unique TCRbeta CDR3 rearrangement. Productive Simpson clonality was computed per sample as the square root of Simpson's diversity index over productive rearrangements. Drawn from immuneACCESS, this table holds only the in-frame rearrangements with V and J called that TCRdb kept. Clones are partly lost; checked studies trace under half to an unresolved V gene and leave the rest unexplained. V, J and clone size were drawn from that table, and D and trimming were deduced from the DNA. The sample data list about 80,000 clones, and approximately 83% of these were observed just once. The ten largest clones take up approximately 8.7% of the sample.

The chain uses TRBV6-2 or TRBV6-3 and TRBJ2-5, with 10 middle bases fitting TRBD2. The material sequenced was peripheral blood. This TCR derives from a human donor in a cohort sampled during active COVID-19. The nucleotide sequence is given as TGTGCCAGCAGTTACTCAAAGGGTAGCGGGAGGCGTCAAGAGACCCAGTACTTC. Its protein reads: CASSYSKGSGRRQETQYF.